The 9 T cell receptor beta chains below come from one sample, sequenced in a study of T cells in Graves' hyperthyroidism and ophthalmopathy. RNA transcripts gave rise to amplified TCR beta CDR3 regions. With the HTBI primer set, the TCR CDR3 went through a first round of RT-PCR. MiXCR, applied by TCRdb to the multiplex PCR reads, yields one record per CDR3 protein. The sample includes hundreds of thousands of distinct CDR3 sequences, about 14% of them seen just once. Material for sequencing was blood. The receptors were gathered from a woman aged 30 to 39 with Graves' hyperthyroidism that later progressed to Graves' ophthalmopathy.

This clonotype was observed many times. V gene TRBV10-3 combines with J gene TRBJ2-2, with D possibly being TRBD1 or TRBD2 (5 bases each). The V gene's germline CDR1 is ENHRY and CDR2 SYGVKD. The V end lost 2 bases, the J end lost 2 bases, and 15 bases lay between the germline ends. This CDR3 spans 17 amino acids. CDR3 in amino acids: CAISEASGRLNTGELFF. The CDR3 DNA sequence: TGTGCCATCAGTGAGGCCTCGGGACGGCTTAACACCGGGGAGCTGTTTTTT.

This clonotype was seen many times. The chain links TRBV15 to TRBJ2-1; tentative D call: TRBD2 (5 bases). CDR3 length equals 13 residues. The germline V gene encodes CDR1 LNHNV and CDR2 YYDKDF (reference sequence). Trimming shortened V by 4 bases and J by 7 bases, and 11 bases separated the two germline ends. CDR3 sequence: CATSITSLNEQFF. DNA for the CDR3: TGTGCCACCAGCATTACTAGTTTAAATGAGCAGTTCTTC.

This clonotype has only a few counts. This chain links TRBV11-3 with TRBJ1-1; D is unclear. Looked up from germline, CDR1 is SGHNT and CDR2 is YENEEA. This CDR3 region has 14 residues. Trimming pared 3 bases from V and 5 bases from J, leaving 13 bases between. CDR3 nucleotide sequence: TGTGCCAGCAGCTTCGAAAGAAGATCTACTGAAGCTTTCTTT. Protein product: CASSFERRSTEAFF. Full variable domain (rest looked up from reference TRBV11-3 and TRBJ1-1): EAGVVQSPRYKIIEKKQPVAFWCNPISGHNTLYWYLQNLGQGPELLIRYENEEAVDDSQLPKDRFSAERLKGVDSTLKIQPAELGDSAVYLCASSFERRSTEAFFGQGTRLTVV.

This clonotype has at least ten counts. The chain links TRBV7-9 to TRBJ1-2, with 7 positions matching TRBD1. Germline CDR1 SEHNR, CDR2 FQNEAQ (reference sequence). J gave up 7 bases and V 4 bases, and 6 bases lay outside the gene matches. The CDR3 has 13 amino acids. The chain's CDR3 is CASSSDREAGYTF. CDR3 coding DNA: TGTGCCAGCAGCTCCGACAGGGAGGCTGGCTACACCTTC.

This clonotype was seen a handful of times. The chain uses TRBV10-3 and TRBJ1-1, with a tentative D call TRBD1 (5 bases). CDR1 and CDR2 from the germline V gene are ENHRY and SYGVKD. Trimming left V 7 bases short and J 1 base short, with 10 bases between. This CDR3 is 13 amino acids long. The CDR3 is CAIKQTENTEAFF. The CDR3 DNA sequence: TGTGCCATCAAGCAGACAGAGAACACTGAAGCTTTCTTT.

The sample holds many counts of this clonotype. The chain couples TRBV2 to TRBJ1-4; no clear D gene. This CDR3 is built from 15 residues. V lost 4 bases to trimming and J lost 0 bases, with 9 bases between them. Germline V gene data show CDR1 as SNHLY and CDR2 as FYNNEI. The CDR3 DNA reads TGTGCCAGCAGTGCCCAGCTTGCAACTAATGAAAAACTGTTTTTT. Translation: CASSAQLATNEKLFF.

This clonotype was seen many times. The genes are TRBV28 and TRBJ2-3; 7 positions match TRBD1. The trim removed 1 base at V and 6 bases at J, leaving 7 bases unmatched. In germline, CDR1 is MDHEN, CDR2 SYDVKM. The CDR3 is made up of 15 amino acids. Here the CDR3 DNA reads TGTGCCAGCAGTTTATCAGGACAGGCAAGGGATACGCAGTATTTT. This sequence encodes CASSLSGQARDTQYF.

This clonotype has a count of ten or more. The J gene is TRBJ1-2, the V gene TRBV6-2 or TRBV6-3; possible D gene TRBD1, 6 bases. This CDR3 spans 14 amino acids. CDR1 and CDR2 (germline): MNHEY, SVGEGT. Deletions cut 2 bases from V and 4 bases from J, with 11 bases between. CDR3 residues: CASSYEDRAYGYTF. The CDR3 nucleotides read TGTGCCAGCAGTTACGAGGACAGAGCCTATGGCTACACCTTC.

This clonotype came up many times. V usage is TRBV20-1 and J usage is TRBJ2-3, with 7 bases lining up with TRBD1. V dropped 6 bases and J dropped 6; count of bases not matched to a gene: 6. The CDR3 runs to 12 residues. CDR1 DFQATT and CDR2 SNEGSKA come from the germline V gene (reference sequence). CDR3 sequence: CSARQGSDTQYF. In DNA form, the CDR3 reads TGCAGTGCGCGACAGGGTTCGGATACGCAGTATTTT.